This passage covers 28 T cell receptor beta chains from one sample sequenced in a study of blood T cell repertoires in COVID-19 (dated by TCRdb to 2020 to 2022). The method was the immunoSEQ multiplex PCR assay. Drawn from immuneACCESS, this table holds only the in-frame rearrangements with V and J called that TCRdb kept. Clones are partly lost; checked studies trace under half to an unresolved V gene and leave the rest unexplained. The sample contains roughly 140,000 clones, 88% of them found a single time. The ten top clones hold around 1.7% of the sample. The specimen sequenced was peripheral blood. The origin of the receptors is a woman aged 50 to 60 with acute or convalescent COVID-19.

This chain joins TRBV12-3 or TRBV12-4 and TRBJ1-2; a possible D gene is TRBD1 (5 bases). V was pared by 2 bases and J by 4 bases, with 8 bases between. This CDR3 spans 13 amino acids. CDR3 residues: CASSLRGGYGYTF. The CDR3 DNA reads TGTGCCAGCAGTTTAAGGGGAGGCTATGGCTACACCTTC.

The table lists this clone with a few counts. CDR3 amino acids: CASSWGSGTSNQPQHF. The CDR3 DNA follows: TGTGCCAGCAGCTGGGGTAGTGGGACAAGCAATCAGCCCCAGCATTTT. The chain joins TRBV6-2 or TRBV6-3 to TRBJ1-5, with D perhaps matching TRBD1 (6 bases). Per germline, CDR1 MNHEY and CDR2 SVGEGT. The CDR3 is 16 residues long. V lost 6 bases and J lost 1, with 16 bases in between.

The V gene is TRBV5-6, the J gene TRBJ1-4; TRBD1 agrees at 7 bases. The CDR3 loop spans 13 amino acids. Germline assignment: CDR1 SGHDT and CDR2 YYEEEE. V was pared by 4 bases and J by 7 bases, with 4 bases of the junction left unmatched. The CDR3 loop reads CASSQTGSEKLFF. The CDR3 coding sequence is TGTGCCAGCAGCCAGACAGGGTCTGAAAAACTGTTTTTT.

This chain joins TRBV7-3 and TRBJ2-1; D gene ambiguous. This CDR3 region has 13 residues. The germline V and J ends were trimmed by 5 bases and 7 bases, with 12 bases remaining between them. Germline CDR1 and CDR2: SGHTA and FQGTGA. CDR3 sequence reads: CASSPRLGNEQFF. The CDR3 DNA reads TGTGCCAGCAGCCCTCGACTTGGGAATGAGCAGTTCTTC.

This sequence joins TRBV7-9 and TRBJ1-2; 11 nucleotides align to TRBD1. With 5 bases clipped from V and 2 bases from J, the junction kept 10 bases outside the gene matches. CDR1 SEHNR and CDR2 FQNEAQ come from the germline V gene (reference sequence). CDR3 length: 17 amino acids. The DNA for the CDR3 is TGTGCCAGCAGCCCGGACAGGGGGCGAATTCTAAACTATGGCTACACCTTC. The encoded protein is CASSPDRGRILNYGYTF.

The chain has TRBV6-6 and TRBJ1-2; 7 nucleotides match TRBD1. The CDR3 loop spans 12 amino acids. Germline trimming cut 4 bases from V and 8 bases from J; bases unmatched to any gene: 4. Germline values: CDR1 MNHNY, CDR2 SVGAGI (reference sequence). The CDR3 DNA sequence: TGTGCCAGCAGTTCGACAGGGTACGGCTACACCTTC. Its protein product is CASSSTGYGYTF.

V gene TRBV5-5 combines with J gene TRBJ1-1, with 10 positions matching TRBD1. Trimming cost V 5 bases and J 4 bases; bases outside gene matches: 8. The CDR3 runs 15 residues. Germline CDR1 is SGHKS and CDR2 is YYEKEE (reference sequence). CDR3 DNA: TGTGCCAGCAGTTTCGGGACAGGGGACGGCACTGAAGCTTTCTTT. The encoded protein is CASSFGTGDGTEAFF.

There are a few counts of this clone. The chain links TRBV11-2 to TRBJ1-2; TRBD1 aligns across 10 bases. Trimming removed 5 bases from V and 8 bases from J; junction bases left unmatched: 5. This CDR3 is 13 amino acids long. CDR1 and CDR2 (germline): SGHAT, FQNNGV. In nucleotides, the CDR3 is TGTGCCAGCAGCCGGGACAGGGGAGGAGGCTACACCTTC. This sequence encodes CASSRDRGGGYTF. The full variable domain, rest sourced from reference TRBV11-2 and TRBJ1-2, is EAGVAQSPRYKIIEKRQSVAFWCNPISGHATLYWYQQILGQGPKLLIQFQNNGVVDDSQLPKDRFSAERLKGVDSTLKIQPAKLEDSAVYLCASSRDRGGGYTFGSGTRLTVV.

The J gene is TRBJ1-5, the V gene TRBV4-2; D unclear. The CDR3 sequence is 15 residues long. The germline V and J ends were trimmed by 2 bases and 2 bases, with 10 bases remaining between them. The germline V gene encodes CDR1 LGHNA and CDR2 YNFKEQ. The CDR3 here is CASSQITQGNQPQHF. The CDR3 bases are TGTGCCAGCAGCCAAATAACCCAGGGCAATCAGCCCCAGCATTTT.

This clone showed up just once. The chain joins TRBV9 to TRBJ1-5; D is undetermined. Germline V gene data show CDR1 as SGDLS and CDR2 as YYNGEE. The CDR3 runs to 15 residues. Trimming shortened V by 0 bases and J by 0 bases, and 7 bases separated the two germline ends. The DNA of the CDR3 is TGTGCCAGCAGCGTAGGAGTCTATAGCAATCAGCCCCAGCATTTT. Encoded protein: CASSVGVYSNQPQHF.

The V call is TRBV12-5, the J call TRBJ1-2; 10 bases map to TRBD1. The CDR3 covers 17 residues. Losses at the gene ends were 4 bases for V and 4 bases for J; bases not matched to a gene: 12. In germline, CDR1 is LGHNT, CDR2 FRNRAP. CDR3 DNA: TGTGCTAGTGGTTCACCGACAGGGGGCGTTAAGGGCTATGGCTACACCTTC. Its translation is CASGSPTGGVKGYGYTF.

The chain has TRBV11-2 and TRBJ1-1; 9 bases match TRBD1. CDR1 is SGHAT and CDR2 is FQNNGV in the germline V gene. This CDR3 spans 16 amino acids. J lost 2 bases, V lost 3 bases, and 7 bases had no gene match. This chain's CDR3 is CASSLQQGATNTEAFF. CDR3 coding DNA: TGTGCCAGCAGCTTGCAACAGGGGGCGACCAACACTGAAGCTTTCTTT.

V is TRBV19 and J is TRBJ2-3; D not certain. This CDR3 is built from 13 residues. Trimming took off 5 bases at V and 2 bases at J, with 8 bases between the two ends. Germline values: CDR1 LNHDA, CDR2 SQIVND (reference sequence). The CDR3 DNA reads as TGTGCCAGTAGTTTGCGGCTCACAGATACGCAGTATTTT. The encoded protein is CASSLRLTDTQYF.

The CDR3 here is CASSLEDTQKLFF. The CDR3 nucleotides read TGTGCCAGCAGCTTAGAAGACACTCAAAAACTGTTTTTT. This sequence joins TRBV7-9 and TRBJ1-4; D not certain. CDR1 is SEHNR and CDR2 is FQNEAQ in the germline V gene (reference sequence). The CDR3 loop spans 13 amino acids. Trimming pared 1 base from V and 9 bases from J, leaving 9 bases between.

The genes are TRBV27 and TRBJ1-1; D perhaps matches TRBD1 (5 bases). CDR3 size: 14 residues. Germline V CDR1 and CDR2: MNHEY, SMNVEV (reference sequence). The CDR3 loop is CATREGTRYTEAFF. The CDR3 coding sequence is TGTGCGACACGGGAAGGGACTAGGTACACTGAAGCTTTCTTT.

The CDR3 DNA follows: TGCGCCAGCAGCTTGTCCGGGTCCTTATCAGATACGCAGTATTTT. It yields the protein CASSLSGSLSDTQYF. The chain has TRBV5-1 and TRBJ2-3; D gene ambiguous. The germline V and J ends were trimmed by 1 base and 4 bases, with 13 bases remaining between them. The CDR3 is made up of 15 amino acids. The germline V gene encodes CDR1 SGHRS and CDR2 YFSETQ.

The genes are TRBV5-1 and TRBJ2-5, with 9 bases lining up with TRBD1. The V segment lost 3 bases and the J segment 5 bases; nucleotides outside the gene matches: 5. Germline V CDR1 and CDR2: SGHRS, YFSETQ. CDR3 size: 14 residues. The DNA for the CDR3 is TGCGCCAGCAGCTGGGGGACAGGGTGGGAGACCCAGTACTTC. Encoded protein: CASSWGTGWETQYF. Looking up the rest from reference TRBV5-1 and TRBJ2-5 gives the full variable domain: KAGVTQTPRYLIKTRGQQVTLSCSPISGHRSVSWYQQTPGQGLQFLFEYFSETQRNKGNFPGRFSGRQFSNSRSEMNVSTLELGDSALYLCASSWGTGWETQYFGPGTRLLVL.

In its sample, this clone was seen a few times. The same CDR3 is also encoded by other DNA sequences in this sample. The V call is TRBV6-5, the J call TRBJ1-5, with no clear D. The CDR3 runs to 13 residues. The V and J ends lost 6 bases and 4 bases respectively, with 10 bases between them. Germline CDR1 MNHEY, CDR2 SVGAGI. CDR3 sequence (DNA): TGTGCCAGCAGCCGGACTTTTAATCAGCCCCAGCATTTT. Encoded protein: CASSRTFNQPQHF.

The chain links TRBV19 to TRBJ1-5; unclear D gene. Trimming stripped 4 bases from V and 1 base from J, with 8 bases between. Germline assignment: CDR1 LNHDA and CDR2 SQIVND (reference sequence). The CDR3 length is 14 residues. The CDR3 sequence is CASSKTLSNQPQHF. CDR3 DNA sequence: TGTGCCAGTAGTAAGACTTTAAGCAATCAGCCCCAGCATTTT.

The chain uses TRBV6-5 and TRBJ1-4; TRBD1 matches 10 bases. With 2 bases clipped from V and 12 bases from J, the junction kept 6 bases outside the gene matches. This CDR3 is built from 14 residues. CDR1 is MNHEY, CDR2 SVGAGI, per germline. CDR3 DNA sequence: TGTGCCAGCAGTTACGGGTCAGGACAGGGGGAACTGTTTTTT. Encoded protein: CASSYGSGQGELFF.

The chain joins TRBV6-5 to TRBJ2-2; a weak D match, TRBD1 (6 bases). This CDR3 has 14 residues. CDR1 and CDR2 from the germline V gene are MNHEY and SVGAGI. V shed 6 bases and J shed 0 bases, with 8 bases lying between them. CDR3 bases: TGTGCCAGCAGGAGACAGGCGAACACCGGGGAGCTGTTTTTT. Its translation is CASRRQANTGELFF.

The V and J genes are TRBV10-3 and TRBJ1-1; 9 nucleotides line up with TRBD1. Trimming removed 11 bases from V and 6 bases from J; junction bases left unmatched: 7. The CDR3 runs to 12 residues. Germline lookup yields CDR1 ENHRY and CDR2 SYGVKD. CDR3 in DNA: TGTGCCGCCCGACAGGGGGAGGCTGAAGCTTTCTTT. Translated: CAARQGEAEAFF.

The chain recombines TRBV5-6 with TRBJ2-7, with D unclear. Trimming left V 1 base short and J 6 bases short, with 8 bases between. CDR3 length: 12 residues. Germline values: CDR1 SGHDT, CDR2 YYEEEE. CDR3 loop: CASSLPVGEQYF. The CDR3 nucleotides read TGTGCCAGCAGCTTGCCGGTTGGCGAGCAGTACTTC.

V is TRBV4-1 and J is TRBJ2-1; TRBD2 matches at 7 bases. V dropped 4 bases and J dropped 8; count of bases not matched to a gene: 5. From germline, CDR1 is MGHRA and CDR2 YSYEKL. The CDR3 covers 13 residues. The CDR3 spells CASSPRLADEQFF. CDR3 nucleotide sequence: TGCGCCAGCAGCCCAAGACTAGCCGATGAGCAGTTCTTC.

V and J are TRBV9 and TRBJ1-3; 9 bases line up with TRBD1. V gave up 4 bases and J gave up 2 bases; unmatched junction bases: 7. CDR3 size: 16 residues. Germline loops: CDR1 SGDLS, CDR2 YYNGEE. CDR3 nucleotide sequence: TGTGCCAGCAGCCCTGGGGACAGGGCAACTGGAAACACCATATATTTT. Protein: CASSPGDRATGNTIYF. The full variable domain, completed using reference TRBV9 and TRBJ1-3, is DSGVTQTPKHLITATGQRVTLRCSPRSGDLSVYWYQQSLDQGLQFLIQYYNGEERAKGNILERFSAQQFPDLHSELNLSSLELGDSALYFCASSPGDRATGNTIYFGEGSWLTVV.

The chain is built from TRBV6-1 and TRBJ2-3, with 8 bases fitting TRBD2. V dropped 3 bases and J dropped 6; count of bases not matched to a gene: 8. The germline V gene encodes CDR1 MNHNS and CDR2 SASEGT. The CDR3 covers 15 residues. The CDR3 nucleotides are TGTGCCAGCAGTGATCCCGGGGGGGCCGAGGATACGCAGTATTTT. Its translation is CASSDPGGAEDTQYF.

The chain joins TRBV7-8 to TRBJ2-5; a possible D gene is TRBD1 (6 bases). Trimming removed 1 base from V and 2 bases from J, with 14 bases in between. CDR1 and CDR2 (germline): SGHVS, FQNEAQ. There are 16 residues in the CDR3. The CDR3 DNA is TGTGCCAGCAGCTTAGGGGGGACATTGATTCAAGAGACCCAGTACTTC. Protein product: CASSLGGTLIQETQYF.

This rearrangement joins TRBV7-9 to TRBJ2-1; 10 nucleotides line up with TRBD2. Losses at the gene ends were 3 bases for V and 6 bases for J; bases not matched to a gene: 5. This CDR3 spans 15 amino acids. CDR1 and CDR2 from the germline V gene are SEHNR and FQNEAQ (reference sequence). CDR3 sequence (DNA): TGTGCCAGCAGCTTGCTAGCGGGGGCCCCCAATGAGCAGTTCTTC. It is translated as CASSLLAGAPNEQFF. Supplemented by reference TRBV7-9 and TRBJ2-1, the full variable domain reads DTGVSQNPRHKITKRGQNVTFRCDPISEHNRLYWYRQTLGQGPEFLTYFQNEAQLEKSRLLSDRFSAERPKGSFSTLEIQRTEQGDSAMYLCASSLLAGAPNEQFFGPGTRLTVL.